The 3 T cell receptor beta chains given below trace back to one sample, sequenced in a study of blood T cells in healthy people across ages. Then a second PCR, running roughly 7 to 11 cycles, was carried out with a sample-barcoded 5' primer and a J-beta primer mix. Using its own MiXCR run on the 5' RACE reads, TCRdb lists one record per CDR3 protein. The sample consists of 1,300,000 or so distinct CDR3 sequences, 59% of them appearing once. Sequenced input: blood. Receptors originate from a man between 18 and 29 years old in good health.

The chain uses TRBV7-9 and TRBJ1-1, with a weak D call TRBD1 (6 bases). V was cut by 10 bases and J by 4 bases, with 13 bases left in between. CDR3 length equals 12 residues. In germline, CDR1 is SEHNR, CDR2 FQNEAQ (reference sequence). The CDR3 DNA sequence: TGTGCCACCTTGGGGGCTGGCACTGAAGCTTTCTTT. Protein: CATLGAGTEAFF.

This sequence joins TRBV20-1 and TRBJ2-7; D is unclear. Germline CDR1 is DFQATT and CDR2 is SNEGSKA (reference sequence). This CDR3 spans 11 amino acids. Trimming removed 3 bases from V and 9 bases from J, with 12 bases in between. CDR3 residues: CSASIHGRQYF. The DNA for the CDR3 is TGCAGTGCTAGTATACACGGCCGGCAGTACTTC.

The rearrangement uses TRBV9 and TRBJ1-2, with D tentatively TRBD1 (6 bases). In germline, CDR1 is SGDLS, CDR2 YYNGEE. Trimming left V 3 bases short and J 8 bases short, with 20 bases between. This CDR3 comprises 15 residues. The CDR3 here is CASSEPSGGGGGYTF. The CDR3 nucleotides are TGTGCCAGCAGCGAGCCTTCGGGAGGGGGAGGAGGCTACACCTTC.